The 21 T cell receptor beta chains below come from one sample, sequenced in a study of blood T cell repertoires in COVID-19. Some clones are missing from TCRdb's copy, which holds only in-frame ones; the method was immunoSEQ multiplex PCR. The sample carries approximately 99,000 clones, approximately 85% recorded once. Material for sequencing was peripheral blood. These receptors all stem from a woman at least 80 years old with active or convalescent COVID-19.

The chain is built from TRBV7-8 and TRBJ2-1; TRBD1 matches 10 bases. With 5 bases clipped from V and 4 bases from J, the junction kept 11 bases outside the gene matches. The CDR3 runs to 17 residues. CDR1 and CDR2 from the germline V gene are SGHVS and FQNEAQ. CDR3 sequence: CASSNRPGQGTYNEQFF. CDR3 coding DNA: TGTGCCAGCAGCAATAGGCCGGGACAGGGGACTTACAATGAGCAGTTCTTC.

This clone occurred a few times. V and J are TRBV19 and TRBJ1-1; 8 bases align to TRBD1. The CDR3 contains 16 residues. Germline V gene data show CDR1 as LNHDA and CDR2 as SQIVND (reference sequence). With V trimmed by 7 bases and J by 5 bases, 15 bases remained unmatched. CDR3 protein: CASKSDRGPRSTEAFF. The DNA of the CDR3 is TGTGCCAGTAAAAGCGACAGGGGCCCCCGAAGTACTGAAGCTTTCTTT.

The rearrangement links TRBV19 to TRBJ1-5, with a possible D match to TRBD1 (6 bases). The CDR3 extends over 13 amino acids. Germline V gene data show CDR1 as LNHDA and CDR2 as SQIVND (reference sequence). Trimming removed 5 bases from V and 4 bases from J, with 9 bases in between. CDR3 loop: CASSGQLNQPQHF. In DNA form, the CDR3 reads TGTGCCAGTAGTGGACAGTTAAATCAGCCCCAGCATTTT.

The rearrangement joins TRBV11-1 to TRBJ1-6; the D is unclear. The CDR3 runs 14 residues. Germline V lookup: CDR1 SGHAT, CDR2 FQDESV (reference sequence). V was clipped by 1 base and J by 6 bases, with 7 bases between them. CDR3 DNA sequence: TGTGCCAGCAGCTTAGAACAGCTTAATTCACCCCTCCACTTT. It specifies CASSLEQLNSPLHF.

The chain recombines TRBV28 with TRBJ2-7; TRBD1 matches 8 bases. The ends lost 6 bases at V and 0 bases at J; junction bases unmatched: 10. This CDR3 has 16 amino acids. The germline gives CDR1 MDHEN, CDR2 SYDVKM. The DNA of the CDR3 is TGTGCCAGCAGAGATTCTAGGACAGGGAGCTCCTACGAGCAGTACTTC. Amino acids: CASRDSRTGSSYEQYF.

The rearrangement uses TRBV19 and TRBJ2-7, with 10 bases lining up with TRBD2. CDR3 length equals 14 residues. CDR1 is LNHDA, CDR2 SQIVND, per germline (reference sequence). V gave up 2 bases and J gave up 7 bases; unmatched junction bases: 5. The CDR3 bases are TGTGCCAGTAGTATAAGCGGGAGGGCCGGGGAGCAGTACTTC. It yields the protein CASSISGRAGEQYF.

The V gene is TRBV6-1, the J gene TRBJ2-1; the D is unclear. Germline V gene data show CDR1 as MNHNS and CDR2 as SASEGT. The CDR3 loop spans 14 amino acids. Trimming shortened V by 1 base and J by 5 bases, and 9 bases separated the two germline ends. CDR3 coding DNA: TGTGCCAGCAGTGAAGGGAACAGCCACAATGAGCAGTTCTTC. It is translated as CASSEGNSHNEQFF.

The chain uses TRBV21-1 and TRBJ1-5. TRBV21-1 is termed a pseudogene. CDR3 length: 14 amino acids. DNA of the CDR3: TGTGCCAGCAGCAAAGTGACGGGGAATCAGCCCCAGCATTTT. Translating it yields CASSKVTGNQPQHF.

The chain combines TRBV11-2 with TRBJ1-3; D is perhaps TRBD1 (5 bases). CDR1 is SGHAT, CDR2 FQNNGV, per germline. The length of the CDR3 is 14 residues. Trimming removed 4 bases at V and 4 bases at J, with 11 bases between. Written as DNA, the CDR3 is TGTGCCAGCAGCTCTCCCCACAGGGGAAACACCATATATTTT. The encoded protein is CASSSPHRGNTIYF.

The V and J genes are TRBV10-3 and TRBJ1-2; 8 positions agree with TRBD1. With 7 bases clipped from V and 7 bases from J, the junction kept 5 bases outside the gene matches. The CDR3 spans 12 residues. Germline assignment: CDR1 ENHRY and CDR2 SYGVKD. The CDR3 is CAIKTGVAGYTF. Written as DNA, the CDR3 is TGTGCCATCAAGACAGGGGTAGCTGGCTACACCTTC.

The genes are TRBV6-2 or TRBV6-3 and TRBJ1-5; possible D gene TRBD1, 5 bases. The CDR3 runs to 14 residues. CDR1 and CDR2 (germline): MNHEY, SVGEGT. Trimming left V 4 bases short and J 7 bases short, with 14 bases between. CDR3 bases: TGTGCCAGCAGTTCACCCCCAGGGTCCCAGCCCCAGCATTTT. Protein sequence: CASSSPPGSQPQHF.

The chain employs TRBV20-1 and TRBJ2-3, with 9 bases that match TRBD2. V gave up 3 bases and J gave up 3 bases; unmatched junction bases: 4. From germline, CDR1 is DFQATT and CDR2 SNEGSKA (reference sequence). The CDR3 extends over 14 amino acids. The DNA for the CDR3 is TGCAGTGCTAGTGGCGGGAGGGTTACAGATACGCAGTATTTT. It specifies CSASGGRVTDTQYF.

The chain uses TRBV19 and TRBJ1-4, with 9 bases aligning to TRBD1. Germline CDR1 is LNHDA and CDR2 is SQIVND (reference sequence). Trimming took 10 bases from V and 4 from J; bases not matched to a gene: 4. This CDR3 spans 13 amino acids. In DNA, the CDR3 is TGTGCCACCTCGGACAGGGGTAATGAAAAACTGTTTTTT. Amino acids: CATSDRGNEKLFF.

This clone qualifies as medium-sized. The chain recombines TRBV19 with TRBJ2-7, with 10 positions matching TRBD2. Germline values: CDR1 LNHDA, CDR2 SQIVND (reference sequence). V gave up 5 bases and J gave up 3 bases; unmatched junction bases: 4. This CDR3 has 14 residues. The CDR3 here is CASSPGLALYEQYF. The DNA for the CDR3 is TGTGCCAGTAGTCCGGGACTAGCGCTCTACGAGCAGTACTTC.

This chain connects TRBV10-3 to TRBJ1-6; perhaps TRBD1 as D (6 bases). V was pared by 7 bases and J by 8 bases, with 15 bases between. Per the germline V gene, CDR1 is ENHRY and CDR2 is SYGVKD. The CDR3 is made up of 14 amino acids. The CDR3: CAINDRGSDSPLHF. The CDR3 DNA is TGTGCCATCAACGATAGGGGGTCCGATTCACCCCTCCACTTT.

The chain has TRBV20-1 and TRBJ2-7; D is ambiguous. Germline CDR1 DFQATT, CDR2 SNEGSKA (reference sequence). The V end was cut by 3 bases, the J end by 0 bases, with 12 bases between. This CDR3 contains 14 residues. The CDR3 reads CSASKTPNSYEQYF. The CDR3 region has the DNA TGCAGTGCTAGTAAGACACCAAACTCCTACGAGCAGTACTTC.

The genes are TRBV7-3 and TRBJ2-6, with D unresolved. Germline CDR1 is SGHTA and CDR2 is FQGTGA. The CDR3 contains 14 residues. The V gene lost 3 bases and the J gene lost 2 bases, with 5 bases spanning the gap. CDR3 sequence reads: CASSFRAGANVLTF. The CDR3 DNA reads TGTGCCAGCAGCTTCCGGGCTGGGGCCAACGTCCTGACTTTC.

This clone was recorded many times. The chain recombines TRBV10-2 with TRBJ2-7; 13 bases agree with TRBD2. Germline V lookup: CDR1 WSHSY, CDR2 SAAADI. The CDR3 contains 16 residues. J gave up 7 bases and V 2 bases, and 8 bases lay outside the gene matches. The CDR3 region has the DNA TGCGCCAGCAGTGAGGGCGGACTAGCGGGAGCAGGGGAGCAGTACTTC. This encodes CASSEGGLAGAGEQYF.

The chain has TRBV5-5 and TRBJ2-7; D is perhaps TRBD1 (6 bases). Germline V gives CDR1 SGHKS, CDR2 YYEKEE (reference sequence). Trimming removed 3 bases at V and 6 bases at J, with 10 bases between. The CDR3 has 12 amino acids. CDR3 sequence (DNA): TGTGCCAGCAGCTCTACAGGGCGCGAGCAGTACTTC. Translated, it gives CASSSTGREQYF.

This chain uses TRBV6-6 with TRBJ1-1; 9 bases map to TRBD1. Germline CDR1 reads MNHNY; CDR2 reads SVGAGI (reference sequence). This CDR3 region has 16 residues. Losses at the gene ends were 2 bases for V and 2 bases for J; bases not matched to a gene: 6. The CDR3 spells CASSYQTGGPNTEAFF. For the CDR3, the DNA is TGTGCCAGCAGTTACCAGACAGGGGGGCCTAACACTGAAGCTTTCTTT.

The CDR3 region is CASKGSIRQAHPRRAFF. The CDR3 nucleotides are TGCGCCAGCAAGGGGTCTATAAGGCAGGCCCACCCTCGGAGAGCTTTCTTT. V is TRBV5-1 and J is TRBJ1-1; a weak D match, TRBD1 (5 bases). V was cut by 6 bases and J by 10 bases, with 31 bases left in between. This CDR3 has 17 amino acids. Per germline, CDR1 SGHRS and CDR2 YFSETQ. Using reference TRBV5-1 and TRBJ1-1 for the parts outside the CDR3, the full variable domain is KAGVTQTPRYLIKTRGQQVTLSCSPISGHRSVSWYQQTPGQGLQFLFEYFSETQRNKGNFPGRFSGRQFSNSRSEMNVSTLELGDSALYLCASKGSIRQAHPRRAFFGQGTRLTVV.